This T cell receptor beta chain is drawn from a study of cytomegalovirus exposure and HLA in healthy donors. The PCR made use of 60 Vbeta and 13 Jbeta primers. Using immunoSEQ multiplex PCR, the repertoire was profiled, and TCRdb retains in-frame clones only, with some absent. This sample has 100,000 to 150,000 clones, with roughly four fifths found just once. Study outcomes and limitations: A later analysis linked some 17,000 TCR beta sequences to HLA alleles at 0.05 false discovery rate. Associated with cytomegalovirus, according to the listing, were some 150 TCR beta chains.

This CDR3 spans 17 amino acids. About this clone itself: The antigen is undetermined.

The V gene is TRBV21-1, the J gene TRBJ1-1; the table's TRBD1 call for D was not verified on the DNA. TRBV21-1 is a recognized pseudogene. Material: PBMCs. The origin of this receptor is a middle-aged woman in good health and CMV-seronegative. The CDR3: CASSPRAGAVINTEAFF. The CDR3 DNA sequence: TGTGCCAGCAGCCCCCGGGCAGGGGCCGTAATTAACACTGAAGCTTTCTTT.